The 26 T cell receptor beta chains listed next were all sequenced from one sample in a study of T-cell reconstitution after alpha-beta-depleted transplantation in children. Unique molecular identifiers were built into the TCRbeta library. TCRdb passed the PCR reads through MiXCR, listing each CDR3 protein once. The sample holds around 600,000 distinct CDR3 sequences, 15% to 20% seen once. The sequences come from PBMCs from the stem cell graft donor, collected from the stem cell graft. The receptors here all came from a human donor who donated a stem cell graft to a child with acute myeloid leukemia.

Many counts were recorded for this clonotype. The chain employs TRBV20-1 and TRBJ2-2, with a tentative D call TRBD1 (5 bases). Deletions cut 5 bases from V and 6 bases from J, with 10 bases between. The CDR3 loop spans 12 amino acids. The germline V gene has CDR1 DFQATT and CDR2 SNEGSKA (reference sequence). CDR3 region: CSAFQGAGELFF. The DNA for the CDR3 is TGCAGTGCTTTTCAGGGCGCCGGGGAGCTGTTTTTT.

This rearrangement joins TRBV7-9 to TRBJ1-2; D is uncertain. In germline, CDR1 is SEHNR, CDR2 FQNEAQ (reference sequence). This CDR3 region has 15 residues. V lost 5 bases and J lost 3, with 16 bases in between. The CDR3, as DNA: TGTGCCAGCAGCCTTAGCAGGATGGCGGACTATGGCTACACCTTC. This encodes CASSLSRMADYGYTF.

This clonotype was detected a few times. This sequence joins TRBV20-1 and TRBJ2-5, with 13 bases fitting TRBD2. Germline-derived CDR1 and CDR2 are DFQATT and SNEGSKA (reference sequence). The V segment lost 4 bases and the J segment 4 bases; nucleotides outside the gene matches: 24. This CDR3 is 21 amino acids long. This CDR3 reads CSAKGLTLTTSGGKPGETQYF. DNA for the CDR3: TGCAGTGCTAAAGGGTTAACGCTCACGACTAGCGGGGGGAAACCAGGAGAGACCCAGTACTTC.

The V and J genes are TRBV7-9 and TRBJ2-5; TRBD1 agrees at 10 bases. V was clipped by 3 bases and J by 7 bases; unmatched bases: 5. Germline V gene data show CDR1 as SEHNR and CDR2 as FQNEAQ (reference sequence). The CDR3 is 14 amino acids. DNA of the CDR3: TGTGCCAGCAGCTTGGGACAGGGGAGTGGGACCCAGTACTTC. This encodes CASSLGQGSGTQYF.

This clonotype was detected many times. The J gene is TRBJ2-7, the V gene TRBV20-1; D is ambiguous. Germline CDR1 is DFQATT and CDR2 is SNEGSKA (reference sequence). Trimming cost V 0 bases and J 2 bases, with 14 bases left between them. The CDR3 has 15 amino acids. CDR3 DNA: TGCAGTGCTAGAGATCCTACAGCCAGTCCCTACGAGCAGTACTTC. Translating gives CSARDPTASPYEQYF.

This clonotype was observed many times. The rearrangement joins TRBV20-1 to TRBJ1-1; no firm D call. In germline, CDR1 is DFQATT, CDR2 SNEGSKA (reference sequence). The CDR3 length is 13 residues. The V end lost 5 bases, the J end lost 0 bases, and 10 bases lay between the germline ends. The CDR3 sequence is CSAERLMNTEAFF. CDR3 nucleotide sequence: TGCAGTGCTGAACGGCTCATGAACACTGAAGCTTTCTTT.

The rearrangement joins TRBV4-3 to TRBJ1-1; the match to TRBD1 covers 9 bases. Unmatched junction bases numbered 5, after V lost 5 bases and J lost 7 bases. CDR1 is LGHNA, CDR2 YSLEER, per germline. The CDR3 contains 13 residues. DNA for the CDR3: TGCGCCAGCAGCTATGGGACAGGGTATGAAGCTTTCTTT. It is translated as CASSYGTGYEAFF.

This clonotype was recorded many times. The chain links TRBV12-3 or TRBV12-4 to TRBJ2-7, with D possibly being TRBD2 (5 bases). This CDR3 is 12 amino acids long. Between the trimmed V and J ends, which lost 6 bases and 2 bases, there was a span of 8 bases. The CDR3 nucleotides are TGTGCCAGCAGCTCCGGGACCTACGAGCAGTACGTC. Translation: CASSSGTYEQYV.

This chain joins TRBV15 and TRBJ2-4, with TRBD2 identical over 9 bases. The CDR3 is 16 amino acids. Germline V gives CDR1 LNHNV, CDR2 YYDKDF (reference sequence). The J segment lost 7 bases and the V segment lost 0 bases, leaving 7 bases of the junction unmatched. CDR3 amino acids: CATSRDSGGLRNIQYF. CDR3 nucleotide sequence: TGTGCCACCAGCAGAGATAGCGGGGGCCTCCGGAACATTCAGTACTTC.

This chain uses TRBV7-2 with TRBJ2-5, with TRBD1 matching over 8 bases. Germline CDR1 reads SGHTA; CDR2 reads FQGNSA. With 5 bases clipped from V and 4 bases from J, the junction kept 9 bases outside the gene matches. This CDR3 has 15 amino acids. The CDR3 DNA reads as TGTGCCAGCAGCCGACAGGGGCGATTGAGAGAGACCCAGTACTTC. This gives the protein CASSRQGRLRETQYF.

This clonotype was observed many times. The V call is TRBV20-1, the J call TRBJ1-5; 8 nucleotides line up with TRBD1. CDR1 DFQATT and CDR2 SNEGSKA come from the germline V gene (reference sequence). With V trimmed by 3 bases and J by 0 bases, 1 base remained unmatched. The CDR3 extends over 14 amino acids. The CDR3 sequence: CSASRGLSNQPQHF. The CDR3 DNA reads TGCAGTGCTAGCAGGGGGCTTAGCAATCAGCCCCAGCATTTT.

The CDR3 protein is CASSLAMWVADTQYF. For the CDR3, the DNA is TGTGCCAGCAGCTTAGCGATGTGGGTGGCAGATACGCAGTATTTT. V is TRBV7-8 and J is TRBJ2-3; no clear D gene. Germline CDR1 is SGHVS and CDR2 is FQNEAQ. CDR3 size: 15 residues. The V and J ends lost 0 bases and 4 bases respectively, with 11 bases between them. Full variable domain (outside the CDR3, taken from reference TRBV7-8 and TRBJ2-3): GAGVSQSPRYKVAKRGQDVALRCDPISGHVSLFWYQQALGQGPEFLTYFQNEAQLDKSGLPSDRFFAERPEGSVSTLKIQRTQQEDSAVYLCASSLAMWVADTQYFGPGTRLTVL.

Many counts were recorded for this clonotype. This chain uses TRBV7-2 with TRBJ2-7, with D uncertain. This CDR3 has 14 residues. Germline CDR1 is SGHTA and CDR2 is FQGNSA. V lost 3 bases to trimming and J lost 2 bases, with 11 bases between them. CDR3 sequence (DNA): TGTGCCAGCAGCTTGTCAACGTCGGCCTACGAGCAGTACTTC. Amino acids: CASSLSTSAYEQYF. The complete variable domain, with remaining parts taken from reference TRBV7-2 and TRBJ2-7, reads GAGVSQSPSNKVTEKGKDVELRCDPISGHTALYWYRQSLGQGLEFLIYFQGNSAPDKSGLPSDRFSAERTGGSVSTLTIQRTQQEDSAVYLCASSLSTSAYEQYFGPGTRLTVT.

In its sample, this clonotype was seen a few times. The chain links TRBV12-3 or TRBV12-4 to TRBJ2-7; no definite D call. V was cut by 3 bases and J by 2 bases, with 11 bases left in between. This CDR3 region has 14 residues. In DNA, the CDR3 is TGTGCCAGCAGTTTGCAGTCAGCTCCCTACGAGCAGTACTTC. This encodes CASSLQSAPYEQYF.

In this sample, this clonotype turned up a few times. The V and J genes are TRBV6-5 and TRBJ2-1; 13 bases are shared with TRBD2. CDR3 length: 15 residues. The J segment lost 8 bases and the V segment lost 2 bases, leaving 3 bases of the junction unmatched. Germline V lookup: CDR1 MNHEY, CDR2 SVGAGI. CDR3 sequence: CASSYGTSGADEQFF. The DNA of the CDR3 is TGTGCCAGCAGTTACGGGACTAGCGGGGCGGATGAGCAGTTCTTC.

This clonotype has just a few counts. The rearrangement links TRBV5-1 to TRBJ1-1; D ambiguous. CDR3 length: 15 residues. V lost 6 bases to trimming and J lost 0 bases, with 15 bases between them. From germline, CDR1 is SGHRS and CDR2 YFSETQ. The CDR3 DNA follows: TGCGCCAGCATCCTTCAGAAAACCCTGAACACTGAAGCTTTCTTT. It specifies CASILQKTLNTEAFF.

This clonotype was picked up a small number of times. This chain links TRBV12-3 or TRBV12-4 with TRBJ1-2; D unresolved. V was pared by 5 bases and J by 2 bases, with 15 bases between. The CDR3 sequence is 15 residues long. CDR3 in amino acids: CASSLIPVRNYGYTF. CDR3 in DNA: TGTGCCAGCAGTCTTATACCCGTAAGAAACTATGGCTACACCTTC.

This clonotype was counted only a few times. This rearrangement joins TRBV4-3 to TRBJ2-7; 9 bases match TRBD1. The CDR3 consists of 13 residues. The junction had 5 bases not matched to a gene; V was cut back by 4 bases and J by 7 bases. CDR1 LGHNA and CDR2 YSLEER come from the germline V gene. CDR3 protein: CASSLRTGEEQYF. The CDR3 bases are TGCGCCAGCAGCCTGCGGACAGGGGAAGAGCAGTACTTC.

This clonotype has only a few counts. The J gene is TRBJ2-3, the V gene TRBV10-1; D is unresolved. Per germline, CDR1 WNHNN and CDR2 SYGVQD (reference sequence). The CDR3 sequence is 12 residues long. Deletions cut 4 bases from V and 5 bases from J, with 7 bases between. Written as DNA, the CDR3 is TGCGCCAGCAGTGCGACACAAGATACGCAGTATTTT. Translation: CASSATQDTQYF.

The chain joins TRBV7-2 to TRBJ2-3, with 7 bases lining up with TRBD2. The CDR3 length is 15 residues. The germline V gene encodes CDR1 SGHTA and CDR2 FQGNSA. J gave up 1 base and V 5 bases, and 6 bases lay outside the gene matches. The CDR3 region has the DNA TGTGCCAGCAGCCGTTTTGGGGGGGGCACAGATACGCAGTATTTT. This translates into CASSRFGGGTDTQYF. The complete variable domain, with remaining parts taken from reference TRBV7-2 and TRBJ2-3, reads GAGVSQSPSNKVTEKGKDVELRCDPISGHTALYWYRQSLGQGLEFLIYFQGNSAPDKSGLPSDRFSAERTGGSVSTLTIQRTQQEDSAVYLCASSRFGGGTDTQYFGPGTRLTVL.

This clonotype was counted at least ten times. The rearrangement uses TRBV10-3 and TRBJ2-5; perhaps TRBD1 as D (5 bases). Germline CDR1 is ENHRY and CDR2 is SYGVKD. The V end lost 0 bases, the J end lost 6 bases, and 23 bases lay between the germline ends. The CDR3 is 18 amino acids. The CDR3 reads CAISESMPYRTQQKTQYF. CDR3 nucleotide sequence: TGTGCCATCAGTGAGTCGATGCCCTACAGGACCCAACAGAAGACCCAGTACTTC.

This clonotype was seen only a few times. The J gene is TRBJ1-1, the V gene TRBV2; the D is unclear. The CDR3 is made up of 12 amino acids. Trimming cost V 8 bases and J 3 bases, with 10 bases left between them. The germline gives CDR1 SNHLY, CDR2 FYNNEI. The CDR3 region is CASLPDDTEAFF. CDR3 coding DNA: TGTGCCAGCTTGCCGGACGACACTGAAGCTTTCTTT. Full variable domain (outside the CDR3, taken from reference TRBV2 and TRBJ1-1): EPEVTQTPSHQVTQMGQEVILRCVPISNHLYFYWYRQILGQKVEFLVSFYNNEISEKSEIFDDQFSVERPDGSNFTLKIRSTKLEDSAMYFCASLPDDTEAFFGQGTRLTVV.

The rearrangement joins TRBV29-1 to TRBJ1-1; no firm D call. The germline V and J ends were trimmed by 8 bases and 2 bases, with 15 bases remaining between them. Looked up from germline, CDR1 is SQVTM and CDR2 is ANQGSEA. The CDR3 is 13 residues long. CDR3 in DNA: TGCAGCTCGGAGGTAGTCCTAAACACTGAAGCTTTCTTT. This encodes CSSEVVLNTEAFF.

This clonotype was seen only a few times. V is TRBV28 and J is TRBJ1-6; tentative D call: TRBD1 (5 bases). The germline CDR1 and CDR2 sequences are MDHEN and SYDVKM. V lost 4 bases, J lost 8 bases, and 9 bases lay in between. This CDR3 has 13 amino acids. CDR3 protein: CASSWDGYSPLHF. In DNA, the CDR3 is TGTGCCAGCAGTTGGGACGGGTATTCACCCCTCCACTTT.

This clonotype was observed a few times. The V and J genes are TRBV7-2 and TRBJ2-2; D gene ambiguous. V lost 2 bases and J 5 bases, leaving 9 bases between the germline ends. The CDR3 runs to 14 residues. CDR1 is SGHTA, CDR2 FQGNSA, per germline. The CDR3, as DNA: TGTGCCAGCAGCTTACCTTCGTGGACCGGGGAGCTGTTTTTT. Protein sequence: CASSLPSWTGELFF.

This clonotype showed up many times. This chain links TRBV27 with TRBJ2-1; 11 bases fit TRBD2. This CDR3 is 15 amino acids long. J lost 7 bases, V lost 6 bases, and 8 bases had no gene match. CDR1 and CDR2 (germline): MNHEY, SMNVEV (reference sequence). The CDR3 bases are TGTGCCAGCAGGCCAAGACTAGCGGGGTCAAATGAGCAGTTCTTC. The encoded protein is CASRPRLAGSNEQFF.